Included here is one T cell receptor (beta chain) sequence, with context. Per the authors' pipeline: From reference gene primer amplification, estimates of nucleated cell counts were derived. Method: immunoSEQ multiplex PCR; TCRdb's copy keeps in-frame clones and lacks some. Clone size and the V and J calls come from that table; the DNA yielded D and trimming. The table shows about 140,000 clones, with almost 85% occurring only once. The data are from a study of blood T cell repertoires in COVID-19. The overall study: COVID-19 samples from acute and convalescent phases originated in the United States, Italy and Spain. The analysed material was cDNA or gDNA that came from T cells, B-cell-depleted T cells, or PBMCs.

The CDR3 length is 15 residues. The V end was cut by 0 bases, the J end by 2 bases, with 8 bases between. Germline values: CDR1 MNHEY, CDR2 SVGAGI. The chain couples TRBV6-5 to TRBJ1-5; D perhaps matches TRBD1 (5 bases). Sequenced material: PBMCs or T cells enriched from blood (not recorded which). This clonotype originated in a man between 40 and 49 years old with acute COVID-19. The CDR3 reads CASSYSPGRNQPQHF. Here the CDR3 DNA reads TGTGCCAGCAGTTACTCGCCAGGGCGCAATCAGCCCCAGCATTTT.